Shown below are 27 T cell receptor beta chains from a single sample sequenced in a study of cytomegalovirus exposure and HLA in healthy donors. PCR was performed using 60 Vbeta and 13 Jbeta primers. The table came from immunoSEQ multiplex PCR; TCRdb's copy has only in-frame clones and leaves some out. The table includes about 200,000 clones, 77% detected once. The sample consisted of PBMCs. The receptor set was obtained from a woman in her 30s in good health and CMV-seropositive.

To note about this clone: Other DNA sequences in this specimen translate into the identical CDR3. The V and J genes are TRBV5-1 and TRBJ2-7, with 8 positions matching TRBD1. Germline V gene data show CDR1 as SGHRS and CDR2 as YFSETQ. This CDR3 is built from 14 residues. V lost 4 bases and J lost 2; bases outside the gene matches: 5. For the CDR3, the DNA is TGCGCCAGCAGCACGGGACAGGTTCCCTACGAGCAGTACTTC. This sequence encodes CASSTGQVPYEQYF.

This clone appeared a single time. V and J are TRBV7-2 and TRBJ2-7; maybe TRBD2 (6 bases). This CDR3 has 15 residues. Germline V lookup: CDR1 SGHTA, CDR2 FQGNSA. Trimming shortened V by 0 bases and J by 2 bases, and 11 bases separated the two germline ends. The CDR3 loop reads CASSLAGREAYEQYF. The CDR3 coding sequence is TGTGCCAGCAGCTTAGCGGGCAGGGAGGCCTACGAGCAGTACTTC.

The V and J genes are TRBV29-1 and TRBJ1-2, with 7 positions matching TRBD1. The V segment lost 3 bases and the J segment 4 bases; nucleotides outside the gene matches: 5. Germline V gives CDR1 SQVTM, CDR2 ANQGSEA. The CDR3 spans 13 residues. The CDR3 DNA is TGCAGCGTTGAGACAGGGATCGGCTATGGCTACACCTTC. This codes for CSVETGIGYGYTF.

This chain connects TRBV7-2 to TRBJ1-4, with 12 positions matching TRBD1. J gave up 8 bases and V 1 base, and 14 bases lay outside the gene matches. This CDR3 comprises 19 residues. Germline CDR1 is SGHTA and CDR2 is FQGNSA. The CDR3 bases are TGTGCCAGCAGCTTAGGGGGAGGGGACAGGGGGCGTCTAAGAGAAAAACTGTTTTTT. Translated: CASSLGGGDRGRLREKLFF.

This clone has only a few counts. This rearrangement joins TRBV9 to TRBJ1-2, with D possibly TRBD1 on 6 matching bases. The ends were cut back, 1 base at V and 8 bases at J, with 12 bases in the middle. Germline V lookup: CDR1 SGDLS, CDR2 YYNGEE. This CDR3 spans 13 amino acids. CDR3 residues: CASSVLGGVGYTF. In nucleotides, the CDR3 is TGTGCCAGCAGCGTACTAGGGGGGGTCGGCTACACCTTC. The whole variable domain, filled in from reference TRBV9 and TRBJ1-2, reads DSGVTQTPKHLITATGQRVTLRCSPRSGDLSVYWYQQSLDQGLQFLIQYYNGEERAKGNILERFSAQQFPDLHSELNLSSLELGDSALYFCASSVLGGVGYTFGSGTRLTVV.

The chain links TRBV11-1 to TRBJ1-5; possible D gene TRBD1, 5 bases. Trimming removed 3 bases at V and 4 bases at J, with 10 bases between. The CDR3 runs to 14 residues. In germline, CDR1 is SGHAT, CDR2 FQDESV (reference sequence). CDR3 sequence reads: CASSFSGGNQPQHF. CDR3 DNA sequence: TGTGCCAGCAGCTTTTCGGGGGGGAATCAGCCCCAGCATTTT.

The V and J genes are TRBV28 and TRBJ1-5; TRBD1 agrees at 7 bases. The CDR3 has 17 residues. V was clipped by 5 bases and J by 0 bases; unmatched bases: 10. Germline values: CDR1 MDHEN, CDR2 SYDVKM. The CDR3 DNA reads as TGTGCCAGCAGTCAACCGGGACAGTCCTATAGCAATCAGCCCCAGCATTTT. It is translated as CASSQPGQSYSNQPQHF.

The chain carries TRBV6-4 and TRBJ2-1; D is perhaps TRBD2 (6 bases). This CDR3 comprises 15 residues. Germline CDR1 reads MRHNA; CDR2 reads SNTAGT. V was trimmed by 0 bases and J by 6 bases, leaving 12 bases between them. CDR3 sequence (DNA): TGTGCCAGCAGTGACTCGCCCGAGACTAGCAATGAGCAGTTCTTC. It codes for CASSDSPETSNEQFF.

J is TRBJ1-3 and V is TRBV6-4; D unclear. The CDR3 runs 16 residues. V shed 2 bases and J shed 7 bases, with 18 bases lying between them. CDR1 is MRHNA and CDR2 is SNTAGT in the germline V gene. The CDR3, as DNA: TGTGCCAGCAGTGACCCCTTCCTAGAGACCCCCAACACCATATATTTT. Translating gives CASSDPFLETPNTIYF.

The CDR3 sequence: CASSSWDRQCEQYF. CDR3 DNA: TGTGCCAGCAGTTCTTGGGACAGGCAATGCGAGCAGTACTTC. The chain links TRBV6-4 to TRBJ2-7; the match to TRBD1 covers 8 bases. Germline-derived CDR1 and CDR2 are MRHNA and SNTAGT. There are 14 residues in the CDR3. V gave up 5 bases and J gave up 6 bases; unmatched junction bases: 9.

This rearrangement joins TRBV7-9 to TRBJ2-7; TRBD1 matches at 10 bases. Germline V gives CDR1 SEHNR, CDR2 FQNEAQ (reference sequence). After removal of 5 bases from V and 5 bases from J, the junction contained 12 bases not matched to a gene. This CDR3 region has 16 residues. In nucleotides, the CDR3 is TGTGCCAGCAGCACCCACATTGGGACAGGGGTTGACGAGCAGTACTTC. Translation: CASSTHIGTGVDEQYF.

V gene TRBV27 combines with J gene TRBJ2-7, with TRBD1 identical over 10 bases. J was trimmed by 3 bases and V by 6 bases; bases with no gene match: 8. Germline V gene lookup returns CDR1 MNHEY and CDR2 SMNVEV (reference sequence). The CDR3 contains 15 residues. This chain's CDR3 is CASSHTGTGDYEQYF. CDR3 in DNA: TGTGCCAGCAGCCATACCGGGACAGGGGACTACGAGCAGTACTTC.

The chain couples TRBV6-5 to TRBJ1-1; D is possibly TRBD1 (5 bases). In germline, CDR1 is MNHEY, CDR2 SVGAGI. This CDR3 contains 16 residues. V was shortened by 2 bases and J by 3 bases, with 16 bases between the two germline ends. The CDR3 here is CASSYRTGRGYTEAFF. The CDR3 coding sequence is TGTGCCAGCAGTTACCGTACAGGTAGGGGCTACACTGAAGCTTTCTTT.

This clone appeared a few times. The V and J genes are TRBV28 and TRBJ2-7, with 9 bases aligning to TRBD2. Germline V gene lookup returns CDR1 MDHEN and CDR2 SYDVKM. J gave up 7 bases and V 7 bases, and 2 bases lay outside the gene matches. The CDR3 totals 11 residues. CDR3 in DNA: TGTGCCAGCATAGCGGGGGTGGAGCAGTACTTC. This encodes CASIAGVEQYF.

This clone appeared once. V and J are TRBV5-4 and TRBJ1-2; no firm D call. The CDR3 loop spans 14 amino acids. V shed 0 bases and J shed 4 bases, with 10 bases lying between them. Germline CDR1 SGHNT, CDR2 YYREEE (reference sequence). The CDR3, as DNA: TGTGCCAGCAGCTTGGAGAACAGAGCCTATGGCTACACCTTC. It specifies CASSLENRAYGYTF.

The chain uses TRBV5-8 and TRBJ1-2; tentatively, D is TRBD1 (5 bases). The CDR3 loop spans 15 amino acids. The V gene's germline CDR1 is SGHTS and CDR2 YDEGEE. Trimming left V 4 bases short and J 4 bases short, with 17 bases between. CDR3 DNA: TGTGCCAGCAGCCCCGGCGGGGTGGGACTCTATGGCTACACCTTC. It encodes CASSPGGVGLYGYTF.

V and J are TRBV7-8 and TRBJ1-6, with 9 bases aligning to TRBD1. The V segment lost 5 bases and the J segment 9 bases; nucleotides outside the gene matches: 11. From germline, CDR1 is SGHVS and CDR2 FQNEAQ. The CDR3 covers 16 residues. The CDR3 is CASSEYPGTGFSPLHF. The CDR3 region has the DNA TGTGCCAGCAGCGAGTACCCCGGGACAGGGTTTTCACCCCTCCACTTT.

This chain joins TRBV5-1 and TRBJ2-1; weak D call: TRBD2 (6 bases). CDR1 and CDR2 (germline): SGHRS, YFSETQ. CDR3 length: 16 residues. Trimming shortened V by 3 bases and J by 4 bases, and 17 bases separated the two germline ends. The CDR3 coding sequence is TGCGCCAGCAGCTATAGCAGGGACTCATCTTACAATGAGCAGTTCTTC. Residues: CASSYSRDSSYNEQFF.

The chain employs TRBV30 and TRBJ2-6, with 12 bases aligning to TRBD1. Trimming at V came to 2 bases and at J to 1 base, leaving 3 bases not matched to a gene. The CDR3 is 17 residues long. The germline CDR1 and CDR2 sequences are GTSNPN and SVGIG (reference sequence). CDR3 sequence reads: CAWSTGQGASGANVLTF. The DNA for the CDR3 is TGTGCCTGGAGTACGGGACAGGGGGCGTCTGGGGCCAACGTCCTGACTTTC.

The V call is TRBV11-3, the J call TRBJ1-1; no reliable D call. The CDR3 covers 13 residues. Between the trimmed V and J ends, which lost 3 bases and 5 bases, there was a span of 10 bases. Per germline, CDR1 SGHNT and CDR2 YENEEA. CDR3 DNA sequence: TGTGCCAGCAGCTTTTGGCGAGGAACTGAAGCTTTCTTT. It yields the protein CASSFWRGTEAFF.

V gene TRBV7-9 combines with J gene TRBJ2-7; 8 bases map to TRBD1. The germline V gene has CDR1 SEHNR and CDR2 FQNEAQ (reference sequence). After removal of 4 bases from V and 3 bases from J, the junction contained 5 bases not matched to a gene. The length of the CDR3 is 14 residues. CDR3 DNA sequence: TGTGCCAGCAGCTCCCGACAGGGGAGCTACGAGCAGTACTTC. Encoded protein: CASSSRQGSYEQYF.

Only a few counts were recorded for this clone. The chain carries TRBV28 and TRBJ1-4; D might be TRBD1 (6 bases). The germline CDR1 and CDR2 sequences are MDHEN and SYDVKM. Trimming removed 6 bases from V and 7 bases from J, with 15 bases in between. CDR3 length: 14 amino acids. The CDR3 coding sequence is TGTGCCAGCAGAAGACAGCCAGGGGCTGAAAAACTGTTTTTT. It encodes CASRRQPGAEKLFF. Full variable domain (missing parts from reference TRBV28 and TRBJ1-4): DVKVTQSSRYLVKRTGEKVFLECVQDMDHENMFWYRQDPGLGLRLIYFSYDVKMKEKGDIPEGYSVSREKKERFSLILESASTNQTSMYLCASRRQPGAEKLFFGSGTQLSVL.

The count of this clone is one. The chain couples TRBV29-1 to TRBJ1-6; the match to TRBD1 covers 7 bases. Per the germline V gene, CDR1 is SQVTM and CDR2 is ANQGSEA. The length of the CDR3 is 13 residues. J gave up 10 bases and V 4 bases, and 7 bases lay outside the gene matches. The CDR3 is CSVADRDGSPLHF. The CDR3 coding sequence is TGCAGCGTTGCTGACAGGGATGGCTCACCCCTCCACTTT.

This sequence joins TRBV29-1 and TRBJ2-4; D remains ambiguous. V lost 5 bases and J 0 bases, leaving 11 bases between the germline ends. Germline lookup yields CDR1 SQVTM and CDR2 ANQGSEA. This CDR3 has 14 residues. This chain's CDR3 is CSVLETQAKNIQYF. The CDR3, as DNA: TGCAGCGTTCTGGAGACTCAAGCCAAAAACATTCAGTACTTC.

The chain joins TRBV4-2 to TRBJ2-1; tentative D call: TRBD2 (6 bases). The CDR3 has 16 amino acids. Germline-derived CDR1 and CDR2 are LGHNA and YNFKEQ. Trimming took off 2 bases at V and 3 bases at J, with 14 bases between the two ends. This CDR3 is CASSQKGRIDYNEQFF. CDR3 bases: TGTGCCAGCAGCCAAAAGGGGAGGATCGACTACAATGAGCAGTTCTTC.

This chain links TRBV11-3 with TRBJ2-5, with TRBD2 as a possible D gene (7 bases). Trimming took off 5 bases at V and 5 bases at J, with 15 bases between the two ends. Germline-derived CDR1 and CDR2 are SGHNT and YENEEA. The CDR3 sequence is 14 residues long. The CDR3 protein is CASSEGGPRETQYF. The CDR3 DNA follows: TGTGCCAGCAGCGAGGGGGGGCCCAGGGAGACCCAGTACTTC.

The chain uses TRBV27 and TRBJ1-4, with 9 positions matching TRBD1. V lost 5 bases, J lost 7 bases, and 11 bases stayed unmatched. The CDR3 consists of 16 residues. CDR1 is MNHEY and CDR2 is SMNVEV in the germline V gene (reference sequence). Written as DNA, the CDR3 is TGTGCCAGCAGTCAGACGGGGCGACAGGGGGGTGAAAAACTGTTTTTT. It is translated as CASSQTGRQGGEKLFF.